This T cell receptor beta chain was captured in a study of blood T cell repertoires in COVID-19. Repertoires were generated with immunoSEQ multiplex PCR, while TCRdb's copy carries only in-frame clones and drops some. Among under 300,000 clones listed, 75% to 95% were seen once. The CDR3 is 17 residues long. Germline V gene lookup returns CDR1 KGHSH and CDR2 LQKENI. The junction had 17 bases not matched to a gene; V was cut back by 6 bases and J by 7 bases. Everyone who took part was 18 to 89 years old, and they came from 24 US areas. Cohort placement rested on clinical history that participants reported themselves. Resolution of symptoms, clearance, or two negative PCRs was present in recovered Cohort 3 donors.

This receptor was obtained from a woman aged 18-35 years who had recovered from COVID-19. The sample taken for sequencing was PBMCs or T cells enriched from blood (not recorded which). The V and J genes are TRBV18 and TRBJ2-7; the match to TRBD2 covers 11 bases. In nucleotides, the CDR3 is TGTGCCAGCTCCCGAACTCTAGCGGGAGGACCCCATGGGGAGCAGTACTTC. This encodes CASSRTLAGGPHGEQYF.